This entry lists 19 T cell receptor beta chains sequenced from one sample in a study of blood T cell repertoires in COVID-19. Clones were sequenced by immunoSEQ multiplex PCR, and TCRdb holds only the in-frame ones, with some missing. The sample lists about 140,000 clones, around 86% occurring once. Sequencing was performed on peripheral blood. The receptor set was obtained from a human donor in a cohort sampled during active COVID-19.

V and J are TRBV4-1 and TRBJ2-2, with D possibly TRBD2 on 5 matching bases. Germline CDR1 reads MGHRA; CDR2 reads YSYEKL. Deletions cut 4 bases from V and 2 bases from J, with 17 bases between. This CDR3 is 17 amino acids long. Here the CDR3 DNA reads TGCGCCAGCAGCCGACGGGATTCGCAGACTAACACCGGGGAGCTGTTTTTT. Its protein is CASSRRDSQTNTGELFF.

The V and J genes are TRBV7-9 and TRBJ2-7; D may be TRBD2 (5 bases). The CDR3 consists of 14 residues. Trimming took 3 bases from V and 2 from J, leaving 11 bases between them. Germline-derived CDR1 and CDR2 are SEHNR and FQNEAQ (reference sequence). The CDR3 DNA sequence: TGTGCCAGCAGCTTCAGTAGCGCACCCTACGAGCAGTACTTC. Amino acid sequence: CASSFSSAPYEQYF.

The table lists this clone with a count of one. The CDR3 sequence is CASSYPSGVGYGYTF. The CDR3 nucleotides read TGTGCCAGCAGTTACCCAAGCGGGGTGGGGTATGGCTACACCTTC. J is TRBJ1-2 and V is TRBV5-4; no clear D. The V end was cut by 5 bases, the J end by 5 bases, with 19 bases between. Germline CDR1 reads SGHNT; CDR2 reads YYREEE (reference sequence). This CDR3 contains 15 residues.

There are a few counts of this clone. V gene TRBV11-2 combines with J gene TRBJ2-7, with TRBD1 matching 10 bases. Trimming at V came to 2 bases and at J to 7 bases, leaving 5 bases not matched to a gene. Germline V gene sequence: CDR1 SGHAT, CDR2 FQNNGV. The CDR3 runs to 14 residues. CDR3 loop: CASSLLTGGVEQYF. The CDR3 region has the DNA TGTGCCAGCAGCTTACTGACAGGGGGCGTGGAGCAGTACTTC. Full variable domain (outside the CDR3, taken from reference TRBV11-2 and TRBJ2-7): EAGVAQSPRYKIIEKRQSVAFWCNPISGHATLYWYQQILGQGPKLLIQFQNNGVVDDSQLPKDRFSAERLKGVDSTLKIQPAKLEDSAVYLCASSLLTGGVEQYFGPGTRLTVT.

This chain joins TRBV3-1 (or the pseudogene TRBV3-2) and TRBJ2-7; 7 nucleotides line up with TRBD1. The CDR3 runs to 14 residues. CDR1 and CDR2 from the germline V gene are LGHDT and YNNKEL (reference sequence). Germline trimming cut 4 bases from V and 3 bases from J; bases unmatched to any gene: 6. The CDR3: CASSPTGTVYEQYF. CDR3 nucleotide sequence: TGTGCCAGCAGCCCAACCGGGACAGTCTACGAGCAGTACTTC.

The chain employs TRBV9 and TRBJ2-5; 7 positions match TRBD2. With 0 bases clipped from V and 5 bases from J, the junction kept 10 bases outside the gene matches. Germline V gene sequence: CDR1 SGDLS, CDR2 YYNGEE. The CDR3 runs to 16 residues. The CDR3 spells CASSVDEGGPWETQYF. The DNA of the CDR3 is TGTGCCAGCAGCGTAGATGAGGGAGGGCCTTGGGAGACCCAGTACTTC.

V gene TRBV6-6 combines with J gene TRBJ2-3, with 9 bases lining up with TRBD1. CDR1 and CDR2 from the germline V gene are MNHNY and SVGAGI (reference sequence). The CDR3 is made up of 15 amino acids. The V and J ends lost 7 bases and 2 bases, in that order; junction bases with no gene match: 7. The CDR3 DNA sequence: TGTGCCAGCATCCTCACAGGGGGCCCCACAGATACGCAGTATTTT. The encoded protein is CASILTGGPTDTQYF.

This clone has more than one count but fewer than ten. This chain joins TRBV5-6 and TRBJ2-7; 10 bases line up with TRBD1. This CDR3 contains 15 residues. Germline V gene data show CDR1 as SGHDT and CDR2 as YYEEEE. The junction had 4 bases not matched to a gene; V was cut back by 2 bases and J by 2 bases. As DNA, the CDR3 is TGTGCCAGCAGCTTCTTCGGACAGGGGGCCTACGAGCAGTACTTC. This encodes CASSFFGQGAYEQYF.

The chain joins TRBV6-5 to TRBJ2-7; a weak D match, TRBD2 (6 bases). Germline CDR1 reads MNHEY; CDR2 reads SVGAGI. V was shortened by 0 bases and J by 6 bases, with 9 bases between the two germline ends. This CDR3 comprises 13 residues. CDR3 DNA sequence: TGTGCCAGCAGTTACTCCGGGAGCGGCGAGCAGTACTTC. Translated, it gives CASSYSGSGEQYF.

V is TRBV28 and J is TRBJ2-1; 10 bases line up with TRBD2. This CDR3 is built from 15 residues. CDR1 is MDHEN and CDR2 is SYDVKM in the germline V gene. Trimming removed 2 bases from V and 2 bases from J; junction bases left unmatched: 0. The CDR3 DNA is TGTGCCAGCAGTTTAACTAGCGGGGCCTACAATGAGCAGTTCTTC. Amino acids: CASSLTSGAYNEQFF. Filled out from reference TRBV28 and TRBJ2-1, the complete variable domain reads DVKVTQSSRYLVKRTGEKVFLECVQDMDHENMFWYRQDPGLGLRLIYFSYDVKMKEKGDIPEGYSVSREKKERFSLILESASTNQTSMYLCASSLTSGAYNEQFFGPGTRLTVL.

This chain joins TRBV9 and TRBJ2-1; TRBD2 aligns across 8 bases. Unmatched junction bases numbered 15, after V lost 2 bases and J lost 5 bases. CDR3 length equals 18 residues. Germline V gene sequence: CDR1 SGDLS, CDR2 YYNGEE. The chain's CDR3 is CASSVPSLSGSLHNEQFF. For the CDR3, the DNA is TGTGCCAGCAGCGTTCCCTCCCTCAGCGGGAGCCTTCACAATGAGCAGTTCTTC.

This chain joins TRBV19 and TRBJ1-2; TRBD1 agrees at 8 bases. CDR1 and CDR2 (germline): LNHDA, SQIVND (reference sequence). V shed 1 base, J shed 4 bases, and the junction held 2 bases outside the gene matches. There are 14 residues in the CDR3. CDR3 nucleotides: TGTGCCAGTAGTATAGGACAGGGGTCCTATGGCTACACCTTC. Translated: CASSIGQGSYGYTF.

This chain connects TRBV4-3 to TRBJ2-1; 9 bases match TRBD2. With V trimmed by 4 bases and J by 5 bases, 12 bases remained unmatched. This CDR3 region has 17 residues. The germline V gene encodes CDR1 LGHNA and CDR2 YSLEER. Here the CDR3 reads CASSPVVFSGSDNEQFF. For the CDR3, the DNA is TGCGCCAGCAGCCCAGTAGTCTTTAGCGGGAGCGACAATGAGCAGTTCTTC.

The chain is built from TRBV6-2 or TRBV6-3 and TRBJ1-1; D is perhaps TRBD1 (6 bases). Trimming removed 5 bases from V and 10 bases from J, with 23 bases in between. CDR1 MNHEY and CDR2 SVGEGT come from the germline V gene. The length of the CDR3 is 15 residues. This CDR3 reads CASSHPPNRARIAFF. The CDR3 coding sequence is TGTGCCAGCAGTCACCCGCCTAACAGGGCGAGAATAGCTTTCTTT.

The chain has TRBV7-2 and TRBJ2-7, with a tentative D call TRBD2 (7 bases). V lost 0 bases and J 2 bases, leaving 11 bases between the germline ends. CDR1 is SGHTA and CDR2 is FQGNSA in the germline V gene. The CDR3 sequence is 15 residues long. The CDR3 DNA reads TGTGCCAGCAGCTTAGCAGGGGGGGGTCCCTACGAGCAGTACTTC. It encodes CASSLAGGGPYEQYF.

The gene calls are TRBV9 and TRBJ1-1; D is unclear. V shed 3 bases and J shed 0 bases, with 15 bases lying between them. Looked up from germline, CDR1 is SGDLS and CDR2 is YYNGEE. The CDR3 covers 16 residues. The CDR3 protein is CASSAHSKPMNTEAFF. Here the CDR3 DNA reads TGTGCCAGCAGCGCCCACTCCAAGCCTATGAACACTGAAGCTTTCTTT.

The rearrangement uses TRBV20-1 and TRBJ2-4, with D uncertain. CDR3 length: 10 residues. Trimming removed 1 base at V and 14 bases at J, with 9 bases between. CDR1 and CDR2 from the germline V gene are DFQATT and SNEGSKA (reference sequence). In DNA, the CDR3 is TGCAGTGCTAGAGGCTTCCGGGAGTACTTC. The encoded protein is CSARGFREYF.

J is TRBJ2-1 and V is TRBV13, with 9 bases aligning to TRBD2. CDR1 PRHDT and CDR2 FYEKMQ come from the germline V gene (reference sequence). The V segment lost 1 base and the J segment 2 bases; nucleotides outside the gene matches: 9. The CDR3 totals 18 residues. CDR3 region: CASSLDHRLAEPYNEQFF. In nucleotides, the CDR3 is TGTGCCAGCAGCTTAGACCACCGACTAGCGGAGCCCTACAATGAGCAGTTCTTC.

This chain uses TRBV3-1 (or the pseudogene TRBV3-2) with TRBJ2-1; 10 nucleotides align to TRBD2. After removal of 6 bases from V and 0 bases from J, the junction contained 8 bases not matched to a gene. The CDR3 length is 17 residues. Per germline, CDR1 LGHDT and CDR2 YNNKEL (reference sequence). The CDR3 region has the DNA TGTGCCAGCAGTCCTCGGCTAGCGGGAGTCTCCTACAATGAGCAGTTCTTC. Translating it yields CASSPRLAGVSYNEQFF.